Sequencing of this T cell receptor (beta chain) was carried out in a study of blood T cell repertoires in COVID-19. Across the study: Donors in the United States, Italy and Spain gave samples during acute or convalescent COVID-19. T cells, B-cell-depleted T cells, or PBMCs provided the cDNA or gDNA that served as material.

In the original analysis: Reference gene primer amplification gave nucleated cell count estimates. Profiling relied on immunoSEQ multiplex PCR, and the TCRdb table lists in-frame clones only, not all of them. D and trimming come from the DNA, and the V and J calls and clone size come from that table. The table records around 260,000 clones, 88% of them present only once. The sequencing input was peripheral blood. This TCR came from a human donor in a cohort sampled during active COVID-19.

CDR3 amino acids: CASSPATGGAGANVLTF. The CDR3 region has the DNA TGTGCCAGCTCACCAGCAACAGGGGGCGCCGGGGCCAACGTCCTGACTTTC. This sequence joins TRBV18 and TRBJ2-6, with TRBD1 matching over 9 bases. With V trimmed by 2 bases and J by 4 bases, 6 bases remained unmatched. The CDR3 is 17 amino acids. From germline, CDR1 is KGHSH and CDR2 LQKENI.